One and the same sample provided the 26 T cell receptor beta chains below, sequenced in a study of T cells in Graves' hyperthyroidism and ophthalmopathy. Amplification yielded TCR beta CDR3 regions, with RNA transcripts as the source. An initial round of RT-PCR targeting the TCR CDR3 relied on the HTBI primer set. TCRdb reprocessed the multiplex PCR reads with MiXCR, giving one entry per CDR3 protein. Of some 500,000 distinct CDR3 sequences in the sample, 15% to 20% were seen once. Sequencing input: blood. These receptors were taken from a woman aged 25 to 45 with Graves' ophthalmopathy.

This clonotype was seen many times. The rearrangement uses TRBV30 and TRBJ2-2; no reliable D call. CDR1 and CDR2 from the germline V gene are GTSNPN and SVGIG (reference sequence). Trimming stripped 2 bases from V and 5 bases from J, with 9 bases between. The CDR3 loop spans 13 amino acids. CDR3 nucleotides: TGTGCCTGGAGTCTGTTGAGAACCGGGGAGCTGTTTTTT. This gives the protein CAWSLLRTGELFF.

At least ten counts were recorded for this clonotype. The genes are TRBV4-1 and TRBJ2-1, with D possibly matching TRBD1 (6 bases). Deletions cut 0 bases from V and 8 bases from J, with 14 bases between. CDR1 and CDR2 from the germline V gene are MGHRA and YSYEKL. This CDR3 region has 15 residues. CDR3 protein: CASSQDPGRGYEQFF. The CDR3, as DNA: TGCGCCAGCAGCCAAGATCCGGGCAGGGGCTATGAGCAGTTCTTC.

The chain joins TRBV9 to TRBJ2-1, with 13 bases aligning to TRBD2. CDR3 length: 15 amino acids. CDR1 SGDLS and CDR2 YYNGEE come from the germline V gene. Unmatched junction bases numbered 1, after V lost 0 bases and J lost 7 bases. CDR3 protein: CASSVEGLAGNEQFF. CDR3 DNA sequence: TGTGCCAGCAGCGTAGAGGGACTAGCGGGGAATGAGCAGTTCTTC.

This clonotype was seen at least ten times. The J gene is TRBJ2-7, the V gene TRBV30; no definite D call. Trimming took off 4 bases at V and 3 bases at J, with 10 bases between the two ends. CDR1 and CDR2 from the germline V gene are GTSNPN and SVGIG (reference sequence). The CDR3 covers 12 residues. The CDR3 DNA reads TGTGCCTGGAACCCAAAGAGCTACGAGCAGTACTTC. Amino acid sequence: CAWNPKSYEQYF.

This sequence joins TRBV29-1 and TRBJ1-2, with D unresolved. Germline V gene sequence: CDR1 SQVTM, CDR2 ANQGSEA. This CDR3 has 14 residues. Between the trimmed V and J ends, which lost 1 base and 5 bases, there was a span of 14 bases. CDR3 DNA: TGCAGCGTTGAAGTGGCGGCCACCTCTTATGGCTACACCTTC. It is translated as CSVEVAATSYGYTF.

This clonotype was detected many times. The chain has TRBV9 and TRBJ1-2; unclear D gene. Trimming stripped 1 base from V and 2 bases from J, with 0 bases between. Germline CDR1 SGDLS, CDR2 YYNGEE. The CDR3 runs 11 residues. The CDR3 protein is CASSVNYGYTF. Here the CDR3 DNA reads TGTGCCAGCAGCGTAAACTATGGCTACACCTTC.

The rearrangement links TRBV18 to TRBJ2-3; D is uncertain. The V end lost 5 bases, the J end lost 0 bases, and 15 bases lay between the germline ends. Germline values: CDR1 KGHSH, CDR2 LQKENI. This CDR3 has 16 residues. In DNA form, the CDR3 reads TGTGCCAGCTCAGATTGGCGGCCAGAGAGCACAGATACGCAGTATTTT. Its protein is CASSDWRPESTDTQYF.

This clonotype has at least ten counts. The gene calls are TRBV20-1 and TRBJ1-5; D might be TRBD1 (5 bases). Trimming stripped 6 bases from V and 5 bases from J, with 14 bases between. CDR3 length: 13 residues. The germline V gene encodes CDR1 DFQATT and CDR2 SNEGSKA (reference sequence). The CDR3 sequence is CSAAREVDQPQHF. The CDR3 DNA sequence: TGCAGTGCAGCCAGGGAGGTGGATCAGCCCCAGCATTTT.

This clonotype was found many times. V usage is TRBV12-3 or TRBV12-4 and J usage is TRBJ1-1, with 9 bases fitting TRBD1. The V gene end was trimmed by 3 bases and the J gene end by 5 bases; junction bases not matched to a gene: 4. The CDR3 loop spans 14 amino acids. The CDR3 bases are TGTGCCAGCAGTTTGACAGGGGGGGAAACTGAAGCTTTCTTT. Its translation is CASSLTGGETEAFF.

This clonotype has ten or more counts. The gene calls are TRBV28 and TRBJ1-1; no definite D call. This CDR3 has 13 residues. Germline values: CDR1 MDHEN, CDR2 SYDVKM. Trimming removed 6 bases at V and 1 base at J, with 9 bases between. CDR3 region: CASRNGGNTEAFF. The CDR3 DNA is TGTGCCAGCAGGAACGGAGGGAACACTGAAGCTTTCTTT.

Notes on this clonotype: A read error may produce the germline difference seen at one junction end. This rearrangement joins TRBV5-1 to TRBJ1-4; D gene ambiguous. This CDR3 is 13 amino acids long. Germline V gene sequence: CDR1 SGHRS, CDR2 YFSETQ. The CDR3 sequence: CAGSLGSMEKLFF. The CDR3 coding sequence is TGCGCCGGCAGCTTGGGCTCCATGGAAAAACTGTTTTTT.

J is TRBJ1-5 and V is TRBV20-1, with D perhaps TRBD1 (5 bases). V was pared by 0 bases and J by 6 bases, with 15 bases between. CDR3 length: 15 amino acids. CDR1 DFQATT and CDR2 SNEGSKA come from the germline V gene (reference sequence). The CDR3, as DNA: TGCAGTGCTAGAGATTTAGGGGCCCTTGGTCAGCCCCAGCATTTT. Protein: CSARDLGALGQPQHF.

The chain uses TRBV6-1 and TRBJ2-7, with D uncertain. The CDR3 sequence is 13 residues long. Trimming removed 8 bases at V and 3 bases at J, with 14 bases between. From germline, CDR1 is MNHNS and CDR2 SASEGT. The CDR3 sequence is CASGFGQFYEQYF. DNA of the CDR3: TGTGCCAGCGGATTCGGGCAGTTCTACGAGCAGTACTTC.

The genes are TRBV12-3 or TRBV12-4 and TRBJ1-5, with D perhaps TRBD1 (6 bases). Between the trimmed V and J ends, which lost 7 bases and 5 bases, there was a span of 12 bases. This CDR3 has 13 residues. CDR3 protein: CASTTGTYQPQHF. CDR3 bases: TGTGCCAGCACCACAGGGACGTATCAGCCCCAGCATTTT.

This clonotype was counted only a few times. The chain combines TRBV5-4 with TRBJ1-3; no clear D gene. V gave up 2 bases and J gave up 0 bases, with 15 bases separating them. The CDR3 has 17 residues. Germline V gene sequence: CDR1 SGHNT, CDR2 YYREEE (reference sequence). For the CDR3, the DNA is TGTGCCAGCAGCTTTGGGTCCGAAGTTTTCTCTGGAAACACCATATATTTT. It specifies CASSFGSEVFSGNTIYF.

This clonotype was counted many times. CDR3 protein: CASSLRAQGVRNEQFF. CDR3 DNA: TGTGCCAGCAGCTTAAGGGCACAGGGGGTGCGCAATGAGCAGTTCTTC. The chain combines TRBV5-6 with TRBJ2-1, with 8 nucleotides matching TRBD1. Trimming at V came to 2 bases and at J to 6 bases, leaving 10 bases not matched to a gene. CDR3 length equals 16 residues. Germline CDR1 reads SGHDT; CDR2 reads YYEEEE. The variable domain in full, completed from reference TRBV5-6 and TRBJ2-1, reads DAGVTQSPTHLIKTRGQQVTLRCSPKSGHDTVSWYQQALGQGPQFIFQYYEEEERQRGNFPDRFSGHQFPNYSSELNVNALLLGDSALYLCASSLRAQGVRNEQFFGPGTRLTVL.

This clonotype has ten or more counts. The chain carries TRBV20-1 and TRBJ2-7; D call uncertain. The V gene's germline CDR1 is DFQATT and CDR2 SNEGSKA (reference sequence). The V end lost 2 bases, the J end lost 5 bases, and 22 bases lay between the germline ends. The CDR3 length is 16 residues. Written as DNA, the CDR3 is TGCAGTGCTAGATCAACCGAATGGGGAAGTGGCGACGAGCAGTACTTC. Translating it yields CSARSTEWGSGDEQYF.

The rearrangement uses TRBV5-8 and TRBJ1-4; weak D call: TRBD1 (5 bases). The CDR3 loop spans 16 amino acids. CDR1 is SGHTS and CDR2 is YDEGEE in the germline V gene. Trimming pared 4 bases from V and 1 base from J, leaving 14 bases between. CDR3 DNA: TGTGCCAGCAGCGTTTGGAGGGGTGTAACTAATGAAAAACTGTTTTTT. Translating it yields CASSVWRGVTNEKLFF.

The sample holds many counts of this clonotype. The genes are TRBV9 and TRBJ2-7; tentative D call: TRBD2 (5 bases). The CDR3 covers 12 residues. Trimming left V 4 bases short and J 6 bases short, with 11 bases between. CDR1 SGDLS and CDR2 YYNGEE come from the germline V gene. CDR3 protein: CASSPFEGEQYF. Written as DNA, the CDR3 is TGTGCCAGCAGCCCCTTTGAGGGCGAGCAGTACTTC.

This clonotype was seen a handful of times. In nucleotides, the CDR3 is TGTGCCAGCAGTTACGGTAGCGGCCTTAACACCGGGGAGCTGTTTTTT. This encodes CASSYGSGLNTGELFF. The rearrangement uses TRBV6-2 or TRBV6-3 and TRBJ2-2; possible D gene TRBD2, 6 bases. Germline V gene lookup returns CDR1 MNHEY and CDR2 SVGEGT. The CDR3 is 16 residues long. The ends were cut back, 2 bases at V and 2 bases at J, with 12 bases in the middle.

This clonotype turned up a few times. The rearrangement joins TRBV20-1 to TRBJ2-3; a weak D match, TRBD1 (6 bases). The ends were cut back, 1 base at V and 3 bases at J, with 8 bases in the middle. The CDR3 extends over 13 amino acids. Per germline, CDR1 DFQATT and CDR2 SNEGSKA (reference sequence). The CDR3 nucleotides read TGCAGTGCTAGAGGGCAGGGGACAGATACGCAGTATTTT. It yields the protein CSARGQGTDTQYF.

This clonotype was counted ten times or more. As DNA, the CDR3 is TGTGCCAGCAGGGACGGAGTAGATACGCAGTATTTT. It specifies CASRDGVDTQYF. The chain is built from TRBV6-1 and TRBJ2-3; unclear D gene. The length of the CDR3 is 12 residues. Germline CDR1 is MNHNS and CDR2 is SASEGT. The V end lost 6 bases, the J end lost 5 bases, and 9 bases lay between the germline ends.

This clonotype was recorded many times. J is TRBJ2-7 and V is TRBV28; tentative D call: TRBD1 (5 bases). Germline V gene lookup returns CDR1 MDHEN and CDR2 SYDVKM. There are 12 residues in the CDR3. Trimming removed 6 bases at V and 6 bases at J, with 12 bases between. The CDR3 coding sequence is TGTGCCAGCAGCACCAGGGCGATCGAGCAGTACTTC. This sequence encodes CASSTRAIEQYF. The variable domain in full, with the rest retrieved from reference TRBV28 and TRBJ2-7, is DVKVTQSSRYLVKRTGEKVFLECVQDMDHENMFWYRQDPGLGLRLIYFSYDVKMKEKGDIPEGYSVSREKKERFSLILESASTNQTSMYLCASSTRAIEQYFGPGTRLTVT.

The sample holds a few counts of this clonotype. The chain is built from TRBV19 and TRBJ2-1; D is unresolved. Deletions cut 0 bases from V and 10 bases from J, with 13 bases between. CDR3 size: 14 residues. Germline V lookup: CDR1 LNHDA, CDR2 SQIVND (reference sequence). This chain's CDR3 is CASSIDGGVGEQFF. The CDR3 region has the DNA TGTGCCAGTAGTATAGATGGTGGGGTTGGCGAGCAGTTCTTC.

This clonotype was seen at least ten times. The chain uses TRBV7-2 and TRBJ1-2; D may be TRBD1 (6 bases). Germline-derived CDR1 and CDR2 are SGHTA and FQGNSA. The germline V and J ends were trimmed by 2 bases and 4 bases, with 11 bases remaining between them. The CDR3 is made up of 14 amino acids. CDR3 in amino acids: CASSLTGARYGYTF. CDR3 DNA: TGTGCCAGCAGCTTAACGGGGGCGCGCTATGGCTACACCTTC.

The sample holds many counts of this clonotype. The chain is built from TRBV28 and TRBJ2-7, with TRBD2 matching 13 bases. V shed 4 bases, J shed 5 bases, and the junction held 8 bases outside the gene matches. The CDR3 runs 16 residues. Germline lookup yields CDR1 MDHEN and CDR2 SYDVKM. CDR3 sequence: CASSSWTSGSFHEQYF. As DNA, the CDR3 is TGTGCCAGCAGTTCCTGGACTAGCGGGAGTTTCCACGAGCAGTACTTC.